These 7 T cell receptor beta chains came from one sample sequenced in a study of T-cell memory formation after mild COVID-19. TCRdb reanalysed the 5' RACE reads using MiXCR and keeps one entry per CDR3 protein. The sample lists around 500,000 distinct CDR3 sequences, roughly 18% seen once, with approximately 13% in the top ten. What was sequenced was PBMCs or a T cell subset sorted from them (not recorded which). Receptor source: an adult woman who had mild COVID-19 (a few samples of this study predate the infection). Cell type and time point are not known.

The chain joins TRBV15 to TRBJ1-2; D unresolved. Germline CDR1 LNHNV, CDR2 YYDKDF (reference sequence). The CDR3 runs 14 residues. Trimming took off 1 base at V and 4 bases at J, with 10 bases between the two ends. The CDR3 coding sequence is TGTGCCACCAGCAGAGCGGGAATGGGCTATGGCTACACCTTC. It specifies CATSRAGMGYGYTF.

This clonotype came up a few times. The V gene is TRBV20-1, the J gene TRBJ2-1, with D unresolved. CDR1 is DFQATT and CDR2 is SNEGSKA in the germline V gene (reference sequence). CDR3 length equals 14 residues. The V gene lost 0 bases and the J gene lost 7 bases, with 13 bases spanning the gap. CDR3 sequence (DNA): TGCAGTGCTAGAGATCTTGGCAGAGGTAATGAGCAGTTCTTC. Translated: CSARDLGRGNEQFF.

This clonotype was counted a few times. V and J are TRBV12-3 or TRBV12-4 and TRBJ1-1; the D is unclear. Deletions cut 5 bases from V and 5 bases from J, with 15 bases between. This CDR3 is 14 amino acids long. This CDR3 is CASSPLSGGTEAFF. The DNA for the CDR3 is TGTGCCAGCAGTCCCTTATCGGGTGGGACTGAAGCTTTCTTT.

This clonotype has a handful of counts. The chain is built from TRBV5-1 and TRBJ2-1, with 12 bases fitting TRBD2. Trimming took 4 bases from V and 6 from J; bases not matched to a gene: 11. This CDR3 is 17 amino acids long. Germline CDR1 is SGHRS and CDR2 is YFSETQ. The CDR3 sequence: CASSQSQLAGGSNEQFF. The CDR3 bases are TGCGCCAGCAGCCAAAGCCAACTAGCGGGGGGATCCAATGAGCAGTTCTTC.

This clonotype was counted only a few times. CDR3 in amino acids: CASRYQRESNEQFF. DNA of the CDR3: TGTGCCAGCAGGTACCAGCGCGAGTCCAATGAGCAGTTCTTC. This chain uses TRBV6-5 with TRBJ2-1; D gene uncertain. This CDR3 is 14 amino acids long. The germline gives CDR1 MNHEY, CDR2 SVGAGI. V was clipped by 6 bases and J by 6 bases, with 15 bases between them.

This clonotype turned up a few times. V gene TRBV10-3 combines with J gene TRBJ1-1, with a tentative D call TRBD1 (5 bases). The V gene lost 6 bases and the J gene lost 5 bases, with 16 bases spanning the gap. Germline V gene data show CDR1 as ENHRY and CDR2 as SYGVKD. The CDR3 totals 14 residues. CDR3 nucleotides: TGTGCCATCAGGACGACAGAGGCGGGAACTGAAGCTTTCTTT. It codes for CAIRTTEAGTEAFF.

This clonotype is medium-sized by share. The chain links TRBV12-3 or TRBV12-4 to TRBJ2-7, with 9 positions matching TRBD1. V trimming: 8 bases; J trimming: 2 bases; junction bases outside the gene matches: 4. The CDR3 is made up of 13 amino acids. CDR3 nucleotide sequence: TGTGCCAGCCTTTGGACAGGGGCCTACGAGCAGTACTTC. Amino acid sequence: CASLWTGAYEQYF.